This TCR beta chain was found in a study of human T cells and chemical hapten exposure. Overall study: Women made up most patients, who had alopecia areata, totalis or universalis.

TCRdb reprocessed the RACE reads with MiXCR, giving one entry per CDR3 protein. The sample yields 27,000 or so distinct CDR3 sequences, approximately 6% seen once. This clonotype has a count of ten or more. Its antigen remains unidentified. Findings and limits, study-wide: The study found that DPC sensitization did not change TCRs above 1 in 1000 frequency.

Time point indicated: patch test 3, about 24 weeks after DPC sensitization. Specified treatment: therapeutic diphenylcyclopropenone sensitization with weekly scalp DPC. The specimen comprised whole blood, sampled in connection with sensitization to the hapten diphenylcyclopropenone (DPC). This receptor was identified in a man aged 25-45 years with alopecia areata. Some clones in this sample may be carry-over from other donors' samples.

CDR3 protein: CASSLQGTPYEQYF. In DNA form, the CDR3 reads TGTGCCAGCAGCTTACAGGGAACCCCCTACGAGCAGTACTTC. This sequence joins TRBV11-2 and TRBJ2-7, with TRBD1 as a possible D gene (5 bases). The germline V and J ends were trimmed by 2 bases and 2 bases, with 10 bases remaining between them. This CDR3 spans 14 amino acids. Germline V lookup: CDR1 SGHAT, CDR2 FQNNGV.